Listed here are 21 T cell receptor beta chains from one sample, sequenced in a study of T and B cells in COVID-19 patients. TRB was amplified from approximately 250-480 ng of blood genomic DNA. Multiplex PCR with BIOMED2 TRB-A/B primer pools amplified TRB rearrangements. Via MiXCR, TCRdb re-called the multiplex PCR reads, giving one row per CDR3 protein. The sample carries 15,000 or so distinct CDR3 sequences, 25% to 30% recorded once. Sequenced sample: blood. Every receptor here comes from a human donor who had recovered from COVID-19.

This clonotype showed up just a few times. CDR3 in amino acids: CASSSRDRGVTDTQYF. The CDR3 region has the DNA TGCGCCAGCAGCTCCCGGGACAGGGGAGTCACAGATACGCAGTATTTT. The chain combines TRBV5-1 with TRBJ2-3, with TRBD1 matching over 10 bases. Unmatched junction bases numbered 6, after V lost 3 bases and J lost 2 bases. Germline V lookup: CDR1 SGHRS, CDR2 YFSETQ. The CDR3 is made up of 16 amino acids.

V and J are TRBV6-2 or TRBV6-3 and TRBJ1-1; D uncertain. The CDR3 is 12 amino acids. CDR1 is MNHEY, CDR2 SVGEGT, per germline. V was clipped by 2 bases and J by 8 bases, with 9 bases between them. DNA for the CDR3: TGTGCCAGCAGTTACCCGGTGCCCGAAGCTTTCTTT. As protein: CASSYPVPEAFF.

As for this clonotype: A much larger clone differs from this one at a single base, so this may be a read error. V usage is TRBV27 and J usage is TRBJ2-5; D gene ambiguous. The germline V and J ends were trimmed by 6 bases and 4 bases, with 12 bases remaining between them. CDR1 is MNHEY, CDR2 SMNVEV, per germline (reference sequence). The CDR3 runs 13 residues. The CDR3 DNA reads TGTGCCAGCAGGACCTATTTGATAGAGACCCAGTACTTC. It translates to CASRTYLIETQYF.

This clonotype turned up a few times. The chain combines TRBV10-3 with TRBJ1-5, with a tentative D call TRBD1 (5 bases). CDR3 length: 18 residues. The V gene lost 0 bases and the J gene lost 2 bases, with 17 bases spanning the gap. CDR1 and CDR2 (germline): ENHRY, SYGVKD. The CDR3 DNA follows: TGTGCCATCAGTGAGTCTCGGCAGGGAGGAGTTGGCAATCAGCCCCAGCATTTT. Its translation is CAISESRQGGVGNQPQHF.

V usage is TRBV5-4 and J usage is TRBJ1-2; D is ambiguous. The CDR3 length is 14 residues. Germline V gene data show CDR1 as SGHNT and CDR2 as YYREEE (reference sequence). Deletions cut 0 bases from V and 4 bases from J, with 10 bases between. The CDR3 DNA is TGTGCCAGCAGCTTGGATCAGGTGACCTATGGCTACACCTTC. This sequence encodes CASSLDQVTYGYTF.

The gene calls are TRBV6-5 and TRBJ2-6; D is uncertain. This CDR3 has 16 residues. Germline values: CDR1 MNHEY, CDR2 SVGAGI. CDR3 protein: CGSSYSMTSGANVLTF. The CDR3 coding sequence is TGTGGAAGCAGTTACTCGATGACCTCTGGGGCCAACGTCCTGACTTTC.

This clonotype was counted only a few times. This sequence joins TRBV12-3 or TRBV12-4 and TRBJ1-5, with TRBD1 as a possible D gene (6 bases). CDR3 length: 16 amino acids. V was shortened by 0 bases and J by 4 bases, with 13 bases between the two germline ends. As DNA, the CDR3 is TGTGCCAGCAGTTTAGCGACGCCACAGGGTAATCAGCCCCAGCATTTT. Its translation: CASSLATPQGNQPQHF.

This clonotype has a count of ten or more. The chain carries TRBV5-5 and TRBJ2-1; 15 bases are shared with TRBD2. CDR1 is SGHKS, CDR2 YYEKEE, per germline (reference sequence). V was clipped by 4 bases and J by 0 bases; unmatched bases: 5. CDR3 size: 18 residues. CDR3 sequence reads: CASSRGLAGGVSYNEQFF. CDR3 bases: TGTGCCAGCAGCCGCGGACTAGCGGGGGGGGTCTCCTACAATGAGCAGTTCTTC.

The rearrangement links TRBV10-1 to TRBJ1-1; D might be TRBD1 (6 bases). The CDR3 is 15 amino acids. Deletions cut 3 bases from V and 3 bases from J, with 14 bases between. Germline CDR1 is WNHNN and CDR2 is SYGVQD (reference sequence). The CDR3 loop is CASSDLTGSHTEAFF. The CDR3 nucleotides read TGCGCCAGCAGTGACCTCACAGGGTCTCACACTGAAGCTTTCTTT.

This clonotype was observed a handful of times. The rearrangement links TRBV6-1 to TRBJ1-4; 9 bases fit TRBD1. The CDR3 is 15 residues long. Germline V gene lookup returns CDR1 MNHNS and CDR2 SASEGT. The J segment lost 8 bases and the V segment lost 10 bases, leaving 14 bases of the junction unmatched. In DNA form, the CDR3 reads TGTGCCATCACTAACAGGGGGCAGTCTCCAGAAAAACTGTTTTTT. Translation: CAITNRGQSPEKLFF.

This clonotype was seen more than once but under ten times. J is TRBJ1-5 and V is TRBV6-5; weak D call: TRBD1 (5 bases). Germline CDR1 MNHEY, CDR2 SVGAGI. V lost 6 bases, J lost 1 base, and 13 bases lay in between. The CDR3 loop spans 15 amino acids. The CDR3 is CASREEGPSNQPQHF. In DNA, the CDR3 is TGTGCCAGCAGGGAGGAGGGGCCCAGCAATCAGCCCCAGCATTTT.

This clonotype is labeled medium-sized. CDR3 DNA sequence: TGTGCCAGTCAAACAGCGAACACCGGGGAGCTGTTTTTT. Its protein product is CASQTANTGELFF. This sequence joins TRBV19 and TRBJ2-2; D uncertain. This CDR3 comprises 13 residues. V lost 8 bases and J 0 bases, leaving 7 bases between the germline ends. The germline V gene has CDR1 LNHDA and CDR2 SQIVND (reference sequence).

The chain employs TRBV19 and TRBJ2-4, with TRBD1 matching 10 bases. Germline V gene sequence: CDR1 LNHDA, CDR2 SQIVND (reference sequence). J gave up 9 bases and V 3 bases, and 5 bases lay outside the gene matches. The CDR3 runs 14 residues. The DNA of the CDR3 is TGTGCCAGTAGTATGGACAGGGGGTCTAGCATTCAGTACTTC. Translation: CASSMDRGSSIQYF.

The chain recombines TRBV25-1 with TRBJ1-1; no definite D call. Germline V gives CDR1 MGHDK, CDR2 SYGVNS. V lost 3 bases and J 6 bases, leaving 8 bases between the germline ends. The CDR3 length is 12 residues. The CDR3 nucleotides read TGTGCCAGCAGTGAGAAGGGAGCTGAAGCTTTCTTT. It codes for CASSEKGAEAFF.

This clonotype was picked up a small number of times. The chain carries TRBV6-2 or TRBV6-3 and TRBJ2-1; D is ambiguous. This CDR3 has 11 amino acids. The V gene lost 6 bases and the J gene lost 3 bases, with 3 bases spanning the gap. Germline V gives CDR1 MNHEY, CDR2 SVGEGT. In nucleotides, the CDR3 is TGTGCCAGCAGGGACTACAATGAGCAGTTCTTC. It codes for CASRDYNEQFF.

This chain links TRBV20-1 with TRBJ1-5, with TRBD1 matching 10 bases. The CDR3 runs to 14 residues. In germline, CDR1 is DFQATT, CDR2 SNEGSKA (reference sequence). V shed 6 bases and J 4 bases; nucleotides not matched to a gene: 6. The CDR3 spells CSADRGLENQPQHF. Written as DNA, the CDR3 is TGCAGTGCCGACAGGGGGCTAGAGAATCAGCCCCAGCATTTT.

This clonotype was seen repeatedly, ten times or more. The DNA for the CDR3 is TGTGCCAGCAGCCGCATCGGACAGGGTGAAGCTTTCTTT. Translated: CASSRIGQGEAFF. The chain carries TRBV27 and TRBJ1-1; 8 bases align to TRBD1. The CDR3 covers 13 residues. V was pared by 6 bases and J by 7 bases, with 7 bases of the junction left unmatched. The V gene's germline CDR1 is MNHEY and CDR2 SMNVEV (reference sequence).

The rearrangement links TRBV5-6 to TRBJ1-2; perhaps TRBD1 as D (5 bases). Germline CDR1 reads SGHDT; CDR2 reads YYEEEE. V was pared by 2 bases and J by 8 bases, with 19 bases between. The CDR3 runs to 15 residues. CDR3: CASSFGAPRVGGYTF. Written as DNA, the CDR3 is TGTGCCAGCAGCTTTGGGGCTCCCCGGGTCGGCGGCTACACCTTC.

Points on this clonotype: A junction end diverges from the germline sequence, so it may reflect a read error. The CDR3 reads CAGREGTYEQYF. CDR3 sequence (DNA): TGTGCCGGCAGGGAGGGAACCTACGAGCAGTACTTC. This rearrangement joins TRBV6-5 to TRBJ2-7; 7 bases are a match to TRBD2. CDR3 length: 12 residues. Germline values: CDR1 MNHEY, CDR2 SVGAGI.

The chain joins TRBV12-3 or TRBV12-4 to TRBJ1-5; D unclear. The CDR3 is made up of 12 amino acids. The V and J ends lost 3 bases and 7 bases respectively, with 7 bases between them. CDR3 residues: CASSFSLQPQHF. The CDR3 DNA sequence: TGTGCCAGCAGTTTTTCGTTACAGCCCCAGCATTTT.

The count of this clonotype is one. The gene calls are TRBV5-1 and TRBJ2-5; D call uncertain. Germline CDR1 is SGHRS and CDR2 is YFSETQ. V lost 4 bases and J lost 5, with 12 bases in between. The CDR3 runs to 13 residues. CDR3 protein: CASSPGPGETQYF. The CDR3, as DNA: TGCGCCAGCAGCCCCGGCCCTGGGGAGACCCAGTACTTC.